The rows below give T cell receptor beta chains drawn from one sample of a study of blood T cell repertoires in COVID-19. Profiling relied on immunoSEQ multiplex PCR, and the TCRdb table lists in-frame clones only, not all of them. The sample comprises around 200,000 clones, about 82% of which are singletons, and around 6% rests with the top ten. Input material: PBMCs or T cells enriched from blood (not recorded which). The receptors derive from a man in his forties or fifties with acute COVID-19. Each CDR3 is given with its conserved first and last residue. Each record gives: clone size, J gene, V gene, D gene, CDR3 DNA, CDR3 protein. The D gene is left open where the match is weak. Clone size, where shown, is once, few, many, or a class for clones that have expanded.

.	TRBJ2-7	TRBV9	TRBD2	TGTGCCAGCAGCGTAGCAGGGAGGGACTACGAGCAGTACTTC	CASSVAGRDYEQYF
.	TRBJ1-4	TRBV4-1	.	TGCGCCAGCAGCCAAGGGAGGGGTAGCGAAAAACTGTTTTTT	CASSQGRGSEKLFF
.	TRBJ2-1	TRBV6-2/TRBV6-3	TRBD1	TGTGCCAGCAGTGACGGACAGGTAATGAATGAGCAGTTCTTC	CASSDGQVMNEQFF
few	TRBJ1-2	TRBV29-1	.	TGCAGCGTTGGTACAGAGTCCTATGGCTACACCTTC	CSVGTESYGYTF
few	TRBJ2-7	TRBV7-9	TRBD2	TGTGCCAGCAGCCCATCCAGCGGGAGGGGCAACGAGCAGTACTTC	CASSPSSGRGNEQYF
.	TRBJ2-1	TRBV6-5	TRBD1	TGTGCCAGCAGGGGAGACAGGGGGCGCGTCAGTGGGCAGTTCTTC	CASRGDRGRVSGQFF
.	TRBJ1-2	TRBV11-3	TRBD1	TGTGCCAGCAGGGCCGTCACAGGGGGCGGCAACGTCTATGGCTACACCTTC	CASRAVTGGGNVYGYTF
.	TRBJ1-4	TRBV18	.	TGTGCCAGCTCACCCGATCAACTAAACAGGGTATTTGAAAAACTGTTTTTT	CASSPDQLNRVFEKLFF
once	TRBJ2-1	TRBV5-4	.	TGTGCCAGCAGCTTGGATGGGCTAGCCCAGTTCTTC	CASSLDGLAQFF
.	TRBJ1-1	TRBV25-1	TRBD1	TGTGCCAGCAGTTACAGGGGGAACACTGAAGCTTTCTTT	CASSYRGNTEAFF
.	TRBJ2-1	TRBV5-1	TRBD2	TGCGCCAGCAGAGAACGAACGGGACTAGCGGGCTTGGGTGAGCAGTTCTTC	CASRERTGLAGLGEQFF
.	TRBJ2-5	TRBV19	TRBD2	TGTGCCAGTAGGAATATAGCGGGAGCCACGGAGACCCAGTACTTC	CASRNIAGATETQYF
.	TRBJ2-1	TRBV27	.	TGTGCCAGCAGTTTAGGGGCTTTTTCCTACAATGAGCAGTTCTTC	CASSLGAFSYNEQFF
.	TRBJ1-6	TRBV7-3	TRBD1	TGTGCCAGCAGCTTCCGGGACAGGGGAAGGTCACCCCTCCACTTT	CASSFRDRGRSPLHF
.	TRBJ2-5	TRBV7-2	.	TGTGCCAGCAGCTTCGGACTGCCGACCCAGTACTTC	CASSFGLPTQYF